Below are 13 T cell receptor beta chains sequenced from a single sample in a study of CD8+ T cells in alopecia areata listed by TCRdb under 2018. Preparation of the library involved the immunoSEQ multiplex PCR assay. For TCR sequencing, RNA was extracted from every sample and reverse transcribed into cDNA to serve as template. This is the immuneACCESS table as TCRdb keeps it, with only in-frame sequences that have V and J called. A part of the clones is gone; compared with another copy, unresolved V genes explain less than half, and the rest is unexplained. The sample data list about 90,000 clones, and 44% of these were observed just once. More than 15% of the sample is held by the ten biggest clonotypes. The sample's time point label is to be understood as: around 24 weeks on oral tofacitinib. This specimen's treatment or condition label, interpreted: oral pan-JAK inhibitor, 5-10 mg twice daily.

This material consisted of CD8+ T cells sorted from blood, taken at week 24, from a patient treated with tofacitinib. Receptors were obtained from a human donor with alopecia areata.

The chain joins TRBV6-6 to TRBJ2-7, with a tentative D call TRBD1 (6 bases). This CDR3 spans 15 amino acids. The V and J ends lost 4 bases and 5 bases respectively, with 18 bases between them. Germline V CDR1 and CDR2: MNHNY, SVGAGI (reference sequence). CDR3 sequence reads: CASSFNRVLVHEQYF. The CDR3 nucleotides read TGTGCCAGCAGTTTTAACAGGGTTTTGGTACACGAGCAGTACTTC.

This clone has more than one count but fewer than ten. The rearrangement joins TRBV10-3 to TRBJ1-1; D remains ambiguous. Per the germline V gene, CDR1 is ENHRY and CDR2 is SYGVKD. The CDR3 is 14 amino acids. V was trimmed by 6 bases and J by 3 bases, leaving 14 bases between them. The CDR3 DNA is TGTGCCATCAGGCCCCCGGGTTCGGACACTGAAGCTTTCTTT. Translation gives CAIRPPGSDTEAFF.

The V gene is TRBV7-9, the J gene TRBJ2-7; D is ambiguous. Trimming cost V 3 bases and J 0 bases, with 12 bases left between them. CDR1 and CDR2 from the germline V gene are SEHNR and FQNEAQ (reference sequence). The CDR3 runs 15 residues. CDR3 residues: CASSFSPVSSYEQYF. The CDR3, as DNA: TGTGCCAGCAGCTTTAGTCCGGTTAGCTCCTACGAGCAGTACTTC.

The V call is TRBV28, the J call TRBJ1-5, with unresolved D. Trimming left V 7 bases short and J 5 bases short, with 18 bases between. The CDR3 spans 15 residues. The germline V gene encodes CDR1 MDHEN and CDR2 SYDVKM. In DNA, the CDR3 is TGTGCCAGCAAATGGGTGACCGGGCGGGATCAGCCCCAGCATTTT. This codes for CASKWVTGRDQPQHF. Combining the CDR3 with reference TRBV28 and TRBJ1-5 gives the whole variable domain DVKVTQSSRYLVKRTGEKVFLECVQDMDHENMFWYRQDPGLGLRLIYFSYDVKMKEKGDIPEGYSVSREKKERFSLILESASTNQTSMYLCASKWVTGRDQPQHFGDGTRLSIL.

V and J are TRBV5-1 and TRBJ2-2, with TRBD2 matching over 10 bases. The CDR3 runs to 16 residues. J was trimmed by 1 base and V by 4 bases; bases with no gene match: 4. In germline, CDR1 is SGHRS, CDR2 YFSETQ. CDR3 coding DNA: TGCGCCAGCAGCCCCGGACTAGCGGAGAACACCGGGGAGCTGTTTTTT. It encodes CASSPGLAENTGELFF.

This chain uses TRBV5-6 with TRBJ1-2, with D tentatively TRBD1 (5 bases). This CDR3 is 15 amino acids long. Trimming took off 0 bases at V and 2 bases at J, with 11 bases between the two ends. CDR1 is SGHDT and CDR2 is YYEEEE in the germline V gene. The CDR3 spells CASSLVGELNYGYTF. CDR3 coding DNA: TGTGCCAGCAGCTTGGTGGGGGAACTAAACTATGGCTACACCTTC.

The chain uses TRBV5-4 and TRBJ2-7; a possible D gene is TRBD1 (5 bases). V was cut by 0 bases and J by 2 bases, with 6 bases left in between. The germline V gene encodes CDR1 SGHNT and CDR2 YYREEE (reference sequence). The CDR3 sequence is 13 residues long. The CDR3 sequence: CASSLEQAYEQYF. In DNA, the CDR3 is TGTGCCAGCAGCTTGGAACAGGCCTACGAGCAGTACTTC.

This clone was picked up a small number of times. The chain carries TRBV4-1 and TRBJ2-1, with D tentatively TRBD2 (6 bases). V lost 4 bases and J 7 bases, leaving 14 bases between the germline ends. Per germline, CDR1 MGHRA and CDR2 YSYEKL. The CDR3 has 14 residues. The CDR3 DNA is TGCGCCAGCAGCCCAACGCCCGGGACTAATGAGCAGTTCTTC. Translating it yields CASSPTPGTNEQFF.

The chain is built from TRBV29-1 and TRBJ2-1; a weak D match, TRBD2 (5 bases). Germline assignment: CDR1 SQVTM and CDR2 ANQGSEA. The CDR3 totals 15 residues. V was shortened by 6 bases and J by 9 bases, with 24 bases between the two germline ends. The CDR3 DNA follows: TGCAGCGTCCCCTTGGCGGGTCGTTTTAGAGGTGAGCAGTTCTTC. Its translation is CSVPLAGRFRGEQFF.

This rearrangement joins TRBV7-9 to TRBJ2-3; D not resolved. Per germline, CDR1 SEHNR and CDR2 FQNEAQ (reference sequence). V gave up 5 bases and J gave up 6 bases, with 12 bases separating them. This CDR3 is built from 13 residues. DNA of the CDR3: TGTGCCAGCAGCCCCCCAGTGGCCGATACGCAGTATTTT. This translates into CASSPPVADTQYF.

This clone was seen more than once but under ten times. The rearrangement uses TRBV10-2 and TRBJ2-7; TRBD2 is a possible D gene (5 bases). Germline V gives CDR1 WSHSY, CDR2 SAAADI. The CDR3 loop spans 15 amino acids. The V gene lost 6 bases and the J gene lost 7 bases, with 22 bases spanning the gap. The chain's CDR3 is CASRPFGSTAEEQYF. The CDR3 nucleotides are TGCGCCAGCAGACCGTTTGGGAGTACGGCGGAGGAGCAGTACTTC.

The chain links TRBV9 to TRBJ2-3, with D perhaps assigned TRBD1 or TRBD2 (6 bases each). The CDR3 is made up of 15 amino acids. In germline, CDR1 is SGDLS, CDR2 YYNGEE. V dropped 4 bases and J dropped 2 bases, with 14 bases sitting between them. The CDR3: CASSPEPGATDTQYF. CDR3 sequence (DNA): TGTGCCAGCAGCCCAGAGCCGGGGGCCACAGATACGCAGTATTTT. Full variable domain (rest looked up from reference TRBV9 and TRBJ2-3): DSGVTQTPKHLITATGQRVTLRCSPRSGDLSVYWYQQSLDQGLQFLIQYYNGEERAKGNILERFSAQQFPDLHSELNLSSLELGDSALYFCASSPEPGATDTQYFGPGTRLTVL.

This clone was seen many times. The genes are TRBV6-5 and TRBJ2-1; the D is unclear. The CDR3 consists of 13 residues. Trimming removed 8 bases at V and 0 bases at J, with 8 bases between. Germline V gene sequence: CDR1 MNHEY, CDR2 SVGAGI. Here the CDR3 DNA reads TGTGCCAGCTGGTTTAGCTCCTACAATGAGCAGTTCTTC. Protein: CASWFSSYNEQFF.